The 28 T cell receptor beta chains listed next were all sequenced from one sample in a study of prognosis after radiotherapy for stage I lung cancer. With two-round multiplex PCR, TCR beta CDR3 sequences were amplified from genomic DNA. For every TRBV and TRBJ gene, a specific primer was used in first-round PCR. TCRdb itself ran the multiplex PCR reads through MiXCR, one entry per CDR3 protein. The data hold roughly 17,000 distinct CDR3 sequences, with roughly 40% observed a single time. Source: PBMCs, taken before or after stereotactic body radiation therapy (not recorded which). The receptors originated from a donor over 45 with non-small cell lung cancer.

To note about this clonotype: This likely traces to a read error, being one base from a far larger clone. This rearrangement joins TRBV7-9 to TRBJ1-1; 8 bases map to TRBD1. Per germline, CDR1 SEHNR and CDR2 FQNEAQ (reference sequence). With 0 bases clipped from V and 9 bases from J, the junction kept 6 bases outside the gene matches. The CDR3 is made up of 14 amino acids. DNA for the CDR3: TGTGCCAGCAGCTTAGCCACAGGGGGGGAACAAGCTTTCTTT. This translates into CASSLATGGEQAFF.

The chain has TRBV6-5 and TRBJ2-1; 12 bases are shared with TRBD2. The CDR3 length is 20 residues. CDR1 and CDR2 (germline): MNHEY, SVGAGI. Unmatched junction bases numbered 11, after V lost 2 bases and J lost 0 bases. Written as DNA, the CDR3 is TGTGCCAGCAGTTACCCCCAGACTAGCGGGAGTTATCGCTCCTACAATGAGCAGTTCTTC. Translated: CASSYPQTSGSYRSYNEQFF.

Comment on this clonotype: No conserved phenylalanine or tryptophan is present at the end of the CDR3, so a read error is the likely explanation. The chain has TRBV6-1 and TRBJ1-3, with D tentatively TRBD1 (6 bases). Per the germline V gene, CDR1 is MNHNS and CDR2 is SASEGT. Trimming removed 3 bases at V and 4 bases at J, with 22 bases between. This CDR3 spans 18 amino acids. CDR3 residues: CASSENLGTLGFGNTIYS. CDR3 DNA: TGTGCCAGCAGTGAGAACCTGGGGACATTGGGTTTCGGAAACACCATATATTCT.

This clonotype has at least ten counts. The J gene is TRBJ1-4, the V gene TRBV28; TRBD1 agrees at 7 bases. This CDR3 has 15 amino acids. The germline V gene has CDR1 MDHEN and CDR2 SYDVKM. V was pared by 5 bases and J by 1 base, with 4 bases of the junction left unmatched. This chain's CDR3 is CASSNQGGTNEKLFF. CDR3 nucleotide sequence: TGTGCCAGCAGTAACCAGGGGGGAACTAATGAAAAACTGTTTTTT.

This clonotype has at least ten counts. The V gene is TRBV18, the J gene TRBJ2-2; D unclear. The CDR3 has 12 amino acids. V dropped 4 bases and J dropped 2 bases, with 2 bases sitting between them. The V gene's germline CDR1 is KGHSH and CDR2 LQKENI. CDR3 in amino acids: CASSLNTGELFF. The CDR3 nucleotides are TGTGCCAGCTCACTTAACACCGGGGAGCTGTTTTTT.

A note on this clonotype: Just one base apart from a much larger clone, this may be a read error. The rearrangement links TRBV5-6 to TRBJ2-3; D not resolved. Germline V CDR1 and CDR2: SGHDT, YYEEEE. V was cut by 0 bases and J by 7 bases, with 12 bases left in between. The CDR3 totals 14 residues. The CDR3 loop is CASSLVGWRNTQYF. In DNA form, the CDR3 reads TGTGCCAGCAGCTTGGTGGGGTGGCGGAATACGCAGTATTTT.

This clonotype was observed many times. The chain couples TRBV5-1 to TRBJ2-7; D tentatively reads TRBD1 or TRBD2 (6 bases each). V was pared by 1 base and J by 2 bases, with 13 bases between. The CDR3 contains 15 residues. CDR1 and CDR2 (germline): SGHRS, YFSETQ. Here the CDR3 reads CASSLLTGAPYEQYF. The CDR3 DNA follows: TGCGCCAGCAGCTTGCTCACGGGGGCCCCCTACGAGCAGTACTTC.

This chain uses TRBV20-1 with TRBJ2-1; TRBD2 aligns across 13 bases. The CDR3 has 16 amino acids. With 3 bases clipped from V and 3 bases from J, the junction kept 5 bases outside the gene matches. Germline CDR1 is DFQATT and CDR2 is SNEGSKA (reference sequence). The CDR3 sequence is CSARRLAGGDYNEQFF. CDR3 bases: TGCAGTGCTAGGAGACTAGCGGGAGGCGACTACAATGAGCAGTTCTTC.

This sequence joins TRBV20-1 and TRBJ2-5, with D perhaps being TRBD1 or TRBD2 (5 bases each). The germline V gene has CDR1 DFQATT and CDR2 SNEGSKA (reference sequence). CDR3 length equals 13 residues. Trimming shortened V by 6 bases and J by 2 bases, and 13 bases separated the two germline ends. The CDR3 reads CSAVGTLQETQYF. CDR3 DNA sequence: TGCAGTGCGGTCGGGACCCTACAAGAGACCCAGTACTTC.

J is TRBJ2-7 and V is TRBV7-9; D is ambiguous. The CDR3 has 14 residues. V was shortened by 7 bases and J by 0 bases, with 13 bases between the two germline ends. The germline V gene encodes CDR1 SEHNR and CDR2 FQNEAQ (reference sequence). This CDR3 is CASTTSVSSYEQYF. CDR3 sequence (DNA): TGTGCCAGCACCACCTCGGTCAGCTCCTACGAGCAGTACTTC.

This clonotype was seen at least ten times. The J gene is TRBJ1-2, the V gene TRBV6-1; the D is unclear. Germline assignment: CDR1 MNHNS and CDR2 SASEGT. Trimming shortened V by 6 bases and J by 6 bases, and 20 bases separated the two germline ends. CDR3 length: 15 amino acids. The CDR3 protein is CASSHANAKGDGYTF. The CDR3 coding sequence is TGTGCCAGCAGCCACGCAAATGCCAAGGGAGATGGCTACACCTTC.

This clonotype appeared many times. The chain uses TRBV19 and TRBJ2-7, with D possibly matching TRBD1 (5 bases). Germline loops: CDR1 LNHDA, CDR2 SQIVND (reference sequence). Between the trimmed V and J ends, which lost 1 base and 4 bases, there was a span of 11 bases. The CDR3 sequence is 14 residues long. DNA for the CDR3: TGTGCCAGTAGTATAGGGTGGCAGGGTTACGAGCAGTACTTC. Protein: CASSIGWQGYEQYF. Complete variable domain (other parts from reference TRBV19 and TRBJ2-7): DGGITQSPKYLFRKEGQNVTLSCEQNLNHDAMYWYRQDPGQGLRLIYYSQIVNDFQKGDIAEGYSVSREKKESFPLTVTSAQKNPTAFYLCASSIGWQGYEQYFGPGTRLTVT.

The J gene is TRBJ1-5, the V gene TRBV6-1; D perhaps matches TRBD1 (6 bases). Germline CDR1 MNHNS, CDR2 SASEGT. There are 15 residues in the CDR3. Deletions cut 5 bases from V and 6 bases from J, with 17 bases between. CDR3 DNA sequence: TGTGCCAGCAGTCCCCGCGGCCCAGGGGTTCAGCCCCAGCATTTT. It is translated as CASSPRGPGVQPQHF.

This clonotype was seen repeatedly, ten times or more. This chain joins TRBV11-2 and TRBJ2-1, with a tentative D call TRBD2 (6 bases). CDR1 is SGHAT and CDR2 is FQNNGV in the germline V gene. Trimming left V 0 bases short and J 6 bases short, with 18 bases between. CDR3 length equals 17 residues. The CDR3 loop is CASSLDRTRRRGNEQFF. CDR3 bases: TGTGCCAGCAGCTTAGATAGGACAAGGCGGAGGGGCAATGAGCAGTTCTTC.

By share, this clonotype ranks as medium-sized. The genes are TRBV11-2 and TRBJ2-7; D is unresolved. Trimming took off 4 bases at V and 3 bases at J, with 13 bases between the two ends. Germline V CDR1 and CDR2: SGHAT, FQNNGV. This CDR3 comprises 14 residues. The CDR3 DNA follows: TGTGCCAGCAGCTCGCTTAAATACAGCTACGAGCAGTACTTC. Translating it yields CASSSLKYSYEQYF.

The chain combines TRBV6-1 with TRBJ2-7, with 7 nucleotides matching TRBD2. The V and J ends lost 2 bases and 0 bases, in that order; junction bases with no gene match: 1. Germline assignment: CDR1 MNHNS and CDR2 SASEGT. The CDR3 runs 14 residues. The CDR3 DNA follows: TGTGCCAGCAGTGAAAGCGGGGTCTCCTACGAGCAGTACTTC. It is translated as CASSESGVSYEQYF.

By share, this clonotype counts as medium-sized. The chain has TRBV2 and TRBJ1-2, with D hard to call. Per germline, CDR1 SNHLY and CDR2 FYNNEI. CDR3 length: 13 residues. V lost 2 bases to trimming and J lost 5 bases, with 9 bases between them. This chain's CDR3 is CASSERDRYGYTF. The CDR3 nucleotides are TGTGCCAGCAGTGAACGAGACCGTTATGGCTACACCTTC.

This chain connects TRBV19 to TRBJ1-2; the D is unclear. The ends were cut back, 3 bases at V and 8 bases at J, with 10 bases in the middle. The CDR3 has 12 amino acids. Germline-derived CDR1 and CDR2 are LNHDA and SQIVND (reference sequence). In DNA form, the CDR3 reads TGTGCCAGTAGTATCCTTGGTCGCGGCTACACCTTC. Amino acid sequence: CASSILGRGYTF.

Concerning this clonotype: A far larger clone is a single base away, which makes a read error likely. The gene calls are TRBV6-4 and TRBJ2-7; D is perhaps TRBD1 or TRBD2 (6 bases each). This CDR3 contains 14 residues. Trimming pared 6 bases from V and 9 bases from J, leaving 21 bases between. Germline V gene sequence: CDR1 MRHNA, CDR2 SNTAGT. This CDR3 is CASSRGGGAEGQYF. The CDR3 DNA is TGTGCCAGCAGCCGCGGAGGGGGTGCCGAGGGGCAGTACTTC.

The chain joins TRBV7-9 to TRBJ1-6, with TRBD1 matching over 9 bases. Germline V gene lookup returns CDR1 SEHNR and CDR2 FQNEAQ (reference sequence). V lost 5 bases, J lost 9 bases, and 14 bases stayed unmatched. The CDR3 runs to 17 residues. The CDR3 protein is CASSTDPGTGISSPLHF. The CDR3 bases are TGTGCCAGCAGCACCGATCCCGGGACAGGGATAAGTTCACCCCTCCACTTT.

This clonotype was observed many times. This chain joins TRBV4-2 and TRBJ2-3, with 12 bases that match TRBD1. Germline values: CDR1 LGHNA, CDR2 YNFKEQ. This CDR3 region has 20 residues. V shed 2 bases and J 2 bases; nucleotides not matched to a gene: 14. The CDR3: CASSQTMTGTGGMDTDTQYF. CDR3 coding DNA: TGTGCCAGCAGCCAAACGATGACCGGGACAGGGGGCATGGACACAGATACGCAGTATTTT.

This clonotype appeared a few times. The V gene is TRBV18, the J gene TRBJ2-1, with TRBD1 matching 7 bases. Germline V gene sequence: CDR1 KGHSH, CDR2 LQKENI. The CDR3 is 16 amino acids. Trimming cost V 3 bases and J 8 bases; bases outside gene matches: 13. The CDR3 coding sequence is TGTGCCAGCTCACCCCCCGGGACAGCCAGTTCGGATGAGCAGTTCTTC. It yields the protein CASSPPGTASSDEQFF.

The chain links TRBV5-1 to TRBJ2-5, with D hard to call. The J call may not be correct, given that the DNA end is closer to TRBJ2-1. This CDR3 is 15 amino acids long. CDR1 and CDR2 from the germline V gene are SGHRS and YFSETQ. CDR3 sequence: CASSFDDCYYNEQFF. CDR3 sequence (DNA): TGCGCCAGCAGCTTCGATGACTGTTATTACAATGAGCAGTTCTTC.

This clonotype was counted many times. The CDR3: CSARGTGWSGGDEKLFF. The CDR3 DNA follows: TGCAGTGCTAGAGGGACTGGGTGGTCCGGGGGAGATGAAAAACTGTTTTTT. This chain joins TRBV20-1 and TRBJ1-4; tentative D call: TRBD1 (5 bases). The length of the CDR3 is 17 residues. With 1 base removed from V and 6 bases from J, the gap between germline ends came to 21 bases. Germline CDR1 DFQATT, CDR2 SNEGSKA (reference sequence).

V gene TRBV7-9 combines with J gene TRBJ2-7; 9 bases line up with TRBD2. Trimming removed 5 bases from V and 11 bases from J; junction bases left unmatched: 16. The CDR3 spans 15 residues. Per germline, CDR1 SEHNR and CDR2 FQNEAQ (reference sequence). The CDR3 region has the DNA TGTGCCAGCAGCACCACCGTGGAGGCGGGAGGGGAGAAGTACTTC. Translating it yields CASSTTVEAGGEKYF.

This clonotype was found a few times. The rearrangement links TRBV6-1 to TRBJ2-7, with 8 bases matching TRBD1. V lost 8 bases and J lost 5; bases outside the gene matches: 8. The CDR3 spans 13 residues. Per germline, CDR1 MNHNS and CDR2 SASEGT. This chain's CDR3 is CASADRVNHEQYF. The CDR3 region has the DNA TGTGCCAGCGCGGACAGGGTTAACCACGAGCAGTACTTC.

The CDR3 DNA sequence: TGTGCCAGCAGAGACAGTTTTAGGGAGACCCAGTACTTC. Encoded protein: CASRDSFRETQYF. The chain uses TRBV27 and TRBJ2-5; possibly TRBD1 for D (5 bases). Germline V gene lookup returns CDR1 MNHEY and CDR2 SMNVEV (reference sequence). Trimming cost V 6 bases and J 5 bases, with 13 bases left between them. The CDR3 is made up of 13 amino acids.

The chain is built from TRBV6-2 or TRBV6-3 and TRBJ1-3; TRBD1 is a possible D gene (5 bases). CDR3 size: 15 residues. CDR1 and CDR2 from the germline V gene are MNHEY and SVGEGT. Trimming left V 2 bases short and J 1 base short, with 9 bases between. The CDR3 DNA is TGTGCCAGCAGTTACAAGCGGGGGTCTGGAAACACCATATATTTT. Protein product: CASSYKRGSGNTIYF.